Following are 15 T cell receptor beta chains from one sample sequenced in a study of cytomegalovirus exposure and HLA in healthy donors. Researchers ran the PCR with 60 Vbeta and 13 Jbeta primers. Clones were sequenced by immunoSEQ multiplex PCR, and TCRdb holds only the in-frame ones, with some missing. The sample consists of 150,000 to 200,000 clones, approximately 80% of them appearing once. The sequenced material came from PBMCs. Every receptor here comes from a male donor in good health and CMV-seronegative.

J is TRBJ2-5 and V is TRBV7-9; perhaps TRBD2 as D (5 bases). The J call may be mistaken, given a closer DNA end match to TRBJ2-7. CDR1 and CDR2 from the germline V gene are SEHNR and FQNEAQ (reference sequence). CDR3 length: 11 amino acids. CDR3 in amino acids: CASSRTHEQYF. Here the CDR3 DNA reads TGTGCCAGCAGCCGGACTCACGAGCAGTACTTC.

This chain uses TRBV6-1 with TRBJ2-3, with TRBD1 as a possible D gene (5 bases). Between the trimmed V and J ends, which lost 3 bases and 10 bases, there was a span of 20 bases. Germline values: CDR1 MNHNS, CDR2 SASEGT. The CDR3 runs to 15 residues. CDR3 coding DNA: TGTGCCAGCAGTGATCGGCAGGGCCCTTCCAGATCGCAGTATTTT. It translates to CASSDRQGPSRSQYF.

The rearrangement joins TRBV29-1 to TRBJ2-5; D may be TRBD1 (5 bases). The CDR3 contains 11 residues. The ends were cut back, 4 bases at V and 2 bases at J, with 5 bases in the middle. Germline loops: CDR1 SQVTM, CDR2 ANQGSEA. The CDR3 loop is CSVGQQETQYF. CDR3 coding DNA: TGCAGCGTTGGACAGCAAGAGACCCAGTACTTC.

This chain links TRBV19 with TRBJ2-5; 10 nucleotides align to TRBD1. V shed 8 bases, J shed 4 bases, and the junction held 10 bases outside the gene matches. Germline CDR1 LNHDA, CDR2 SQIVND (reference sequence). This CDR3 is 15 amino acids long. CDR3 DNA: TGTGCCAGTTCCCGGGACAGGGGAGGAGGAGAGACCCAGTACTTC. As protein: CASSRDRGGGETQYF. The variable domain in full, with the rest retrieved from reference TRBV19 and TRBJ2-5, is DGGITQSPKYLFRKEGQNVTLSCEQNLNHDAMYWYRQDPGQGLRLIYYSQIVNDFQKGDIAEGYSVSREKKESFPLTVTSAQKNPTAFYLCASSRDRGGGETQYFGPGTRLLVL.

With respect to this clone: Other DNA sequences of this sample code for an identical CDR3. The chain combines TRBV29-1 with TRBJ1-4; D not certain. The CDR3 loop spans 11 amino acids. Germline lookup yields CDR1 SQVTM and CDR2 ANQGSEA. V was clipped by 2 bases and J by 8 bases, with 6 bases between them. CDR3 sequence reads: CSVETGEKLFF. The CDR3 coding sequence is TGCAGCGTTGAAACGGGAGAAAAACTGTTTTTT.

Worth noting for this clone: The sample has other DNA sequences that encode this CDR3 too. The genes are TRBV5-5 and TRBJ2-7; unclear D gene. The V gene's germline CDR1 is SGHKS and CDR2 YYEKEE (reference sequence). V dropped 0 bases and J dropped 3 bases, with 10 bases sitting between them. The CDR3 is made up of 14 amino acids. The DNA for the CDR3 is TGTGCCAGCAGCTTGGCCGCAGGAAACTACGAGCAGTACTTC. Protein product: CASSLAAGNYEQYF. The full variable domain, its missing parts supplied by reference TRBV5-5 and TRBJ2-7, is DAGVTQSPTHLIKTRGQQVTLRCSPISGHKSVSWYQQVLGQGPQFIFQYYEKEERGRGNFPDRFSARQFPNYSSELNVNALLLGDSALYLCASSLAAGNYEQYFGPGTRLTVT.

The chain has TRBV5-1 and TRBJ2-1; 7 bases fit TRBD2. In germline, CDR1 is SGHRS, CDR2 YFSETQ. The CDR3 length is 17 residues. With 2 bases clipped from V and 4 bases from J, the junction kept 12 bases outside the gene matches. DNA of the CDR3: TGCGCCAGCAGCTTAGGTCTTAGCGGGCCCTCTTACAATGAGCAGTTCTTC. It is translated as CASSLGLSGPSYNEQFF. Full variable domain (remainder filled in from reference TRBV5-1 and TRBJ2-1): KAGVTQTPRYLIKTRGQQVTLSCSPISGHRSVSWYQQTPGQGLQFLFEYFSETQRNKGNFPGRFSGRQFSNSRSEMNVSTLELGDSALYLCASSLGLSGPSYNEQFFGPGTRLTVL.

About this clone itself: Germline and junction disagree at one end, which may indicate a read error. The CDR3: CASRYSTSYEQYF. The CDR3 DNA reads TGTGCCAGCAGATACTCGACTTCCTACGAGCAGTACTTC. This rearrangement joins TRBV6-6 to TRBJ2-7; no clear D. The CDR3 runs to 13 residues. CDR1 MNHNY and CDR2 SVGAGI come from the germline V gene (reference sequence).

This clone was detected only once. The gene calls are TRBV9 and TRBJ2-7, with a weak D call TRBD1 (5 bases). Germline CDR1 reads SGDLS; CDR2 reads YYNGEE. Trimming cost V 3 bases and J 8 bases, with 21 bases left between them. The CDR3 is made up of 15 amino acids. For the CDR3, the DNA is TGTGCCAGCAGCGCCCCCCCTGGGCAGGGTAGGAAGCAGTACTTC. This gives the protein CASSAPPGQGRKQYF.

The J gene is TRBJ1-6, the V gene TRBV30; D uncertain. The CDR3 contains 10 residues. Germline V gene lookup returns CDR1 GTSNPN and CDR2 SVGIG (reference sequence). The ends were cut back, 3 bases at V and 14 bases at J, with 8 bases in the middle. CDR3 in DNA: TGTGCCTGGAGCCAGGTTACCCTCCACTTT. It specifies CAWSQVTLHF. Using reference TRBV30 and TRBJ1-6 for the parts outside the CDR3, the full variable domain is SQTIHQWPATLVQPVGSPLSLECTVEGTSNPNLYWYRQAAGRGLQLLFYSVGIGQISSEVPQNLSASRPQDRQFILSSKKLLLSDSGFYLCAWSQVTLHFGNGTRLTVT.

The chain uses TRBV2 and TRBJ2-3; no clear D gene. Trimming removed 2 bases at V and 4 bases at J, with 4 bases between. The germline V gene has CDR1 SNHLY and CDR2 FYNNEI. CDR3 length: 12 amino acids. The DNA of the CDR3 is TGTGCCAGCAGTGAAATCGCAGATACGCAGTATTTT. It translates to CASSEIADTQYF.

This chain joins TRBV6-6 and TRBJ2-2; 8 bases match TRBD2. This CDR3 is built from 16 residues. CDR1 and CDR2 from the germline V gene are MNHNY and SVGAGI (reference sequence). Trimming at V came to 6 bases and at J to 5 bases, leaving 11 bases not matched to a gene. In DNA form, the CDR3 reads TGTGCCAGCAGCCCCCCTTACGGGGGGGATACCGGGGAGCTGTTTTTT. Its protein product is CASSPPYGGDTGELFF.

This chain connects TRBV4-3 to TRBJ2-7; weak D call: TRBD2 (5 bases). V shed 0 bases and J shed 2 bases, with 8 bases lying between them. Per germline, CDR1 LGHNA and CDR2 YSLEER. This CDR3 has 14 amino acids. The CDR3 nucleotides are TGCGCCAGCAGCCAAGAACTAGGGCCCTACGAGCAGTACTTC. Its translation: CASSQELGPYEQYF.

The chain combines TRBV4-3 with TRBJ2-1, with 8 bases identical to TRBD2. Germline V gives CDR1 LGHNA, CDR2 YSLEER. V was pared by 0 bases and J by 7 bases, with 11 bases of the junction left unmatched. The CDR3 contains 17 residues. The DNA of the CDR3 is TGCGCCAGCAGCCAAGATGAGCCAGCGGGAGTAGTAAATGAGCAGTTCTTC. Its protein product is CASSQDEPAGVVNEQFF.

J is TRBJ2-7 and V is TRBV4-3, with D possibly being TRBD1 (5 bases). Looked up from germline, CDR1 is LGHNA and CDR2 is YSLEER. Trimming removed 3 bases from V and 4 bases from J, with 10 bases in between. The CDR3 length is 13 residues. CDR3 region: CASSQGDRYEQYF. The CDR3, as DNA: TGCGCCAGCAGCCAGGGCGACAGATACGAGCAGTACTTC.